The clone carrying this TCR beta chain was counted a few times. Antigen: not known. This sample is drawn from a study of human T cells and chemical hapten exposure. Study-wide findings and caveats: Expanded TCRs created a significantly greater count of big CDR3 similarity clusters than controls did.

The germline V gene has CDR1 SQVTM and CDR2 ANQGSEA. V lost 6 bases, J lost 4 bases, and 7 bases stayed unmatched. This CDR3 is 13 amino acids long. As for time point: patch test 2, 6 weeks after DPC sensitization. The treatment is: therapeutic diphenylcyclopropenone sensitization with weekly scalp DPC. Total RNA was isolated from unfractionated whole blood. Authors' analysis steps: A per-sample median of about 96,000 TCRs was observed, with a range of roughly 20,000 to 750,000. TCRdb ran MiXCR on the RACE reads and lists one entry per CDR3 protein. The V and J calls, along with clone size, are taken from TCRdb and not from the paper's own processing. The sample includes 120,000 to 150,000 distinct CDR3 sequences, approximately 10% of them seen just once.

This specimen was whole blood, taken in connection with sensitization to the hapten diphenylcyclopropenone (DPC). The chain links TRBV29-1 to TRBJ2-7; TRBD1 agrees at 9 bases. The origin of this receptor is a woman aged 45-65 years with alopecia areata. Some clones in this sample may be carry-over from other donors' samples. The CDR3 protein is CSVTTGGSYEQYF. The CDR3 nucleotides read TGCAGCGTGACGACAGGGGGGTCATACGAGCAGTACTTC.